One sample yielded the 16 T cell receptor beta chains listed below, sequenced in a study of blood T cell repertoires in COVID-19. Using immunoSEQ multiplex PCR, the repertoire was profiled, and TCRdb retains in-frame clones only, with some absent. The sample contains roughly 100,000 clones, approximately 91% of which appear only once. Sequenced input: peripheral blood. The origin of the receptors is a young man with acute or convalescent COVID-19.

As to this clone: The junction does not match germline at one end; this may be a read error. The genes are TRBV9 and TRBJ2-2, with TRBD2 as a possible D gene (5 bases). The CDR3 consists of 16 residues. The germline gives CDR1 SGDLS, CDR2 YYNGEE. The CDR3 nucleotides read TGTGCCAGCAGCGTAGTATCAACAGCGAACACCGGGGAGCTGCTTTTT. Protein sequence: CASSVVSTANTGELLF.

The chain recombines TRBV6-5 with TRBJ1-1; a weak D match, TRBD1 (6 bases). Trimming shortened V by 6 bases and J by 1 base, and 12 bases separated the two germline ends. Germline values: CDR1 MNHEY, CDR2 SVGAGI. This CDR3 is 14 amino acids long. The CDR3 protein is CASRPLTGNTEAFF. The DNA of the CDR3 is TGTGCCAGCAGGCCATTGACAGGGAACACTGAAGCTTTCTTT.

The V call is TRBV6-2 or TRBV6-3, the J call TRBJ1-1, with a tentative D call TRBD1 (5 bases). Germline CDR1 MNHEY, CDR2 SVGEGT. V lost 5 bases, J lost 0 bases, and 7 bases lay in between. This CDR3 has 13 residues. CDR3 nucleotide sequence: TGTGCCAGCAGTCCCAGGGTGAACACTGAAGCTTTCTTT. Translating it yields CASSPRVNTEAFF.

The CDR3 is CASSVGSGANTEAFF. In DNA form, the CDR3 reads TGTGCCAGCAGCGTAGGATCGGGAGCGAACACTGAAGCTTTCTTT. This chain uses TRBV9 with TRBJ1-1; no definite D call. Between the trimmed V and J ends, which lost 0 bases and 1 base, there was a span of 10 bases. Germline V CDR1 and CDR2: SGDLS, YYNGEE. CDR3 length equals 15 residues.

The genes are TRBV19 and TRBJ2-7; D might be TRBD2 (7 bases). The CDR3 covers 15 residues. CDR1 and CDR2 (germline): LNHDA, SQIVND (reference sequence). V shed 6 bases and J shed 1 base, with 16 bases lying between them. The CDR3 region is CASSDTRGGSYEQYF. Written as DNA, the CDR3 is TGTGCCAGTAGCGATACGAGGGGGGGGTCCTACGAGCAGTACTTC.

V usage is TRBV19 and J usage is TRBJ2-7; TRBD1 matches at 8 bases. With V trimmed by 3 bases and J by 1 base, 5 bases remained unmatched. This CDR3 is built from 15 residues. Germline values: CDR1 LNHDA, CDR2 SQIVND (reference sequence). CDR3 residues: CASSMLGQGSYEQYF. CDR3 in DNA: TGTGCCAGTAGTATGTTAGGACAGGGATCCTACGAGCAGTACTTC.

This chain uses TRBV7-8 with TRBJ1-4; 11 bases match TRBD1. CDR3 length equals 16 residues. The trim removed 1 base at V and 9 bases at J, leaving 7 bases unmatched. Germline CDR1 is SGHVS and CDR2 is FQNEAQ. CDR3 region: CASSLDTGTGGKKLFF. The CDR3 DNA is TGTGCCAGCAGCTTAGATACCGGGACAGGGGGTAAAAAACTGTTTTTT. Combining the CDR3 with reference TRBV7-8 and TRBJ1-4 gives the whole variable domain GAGVSQSPRYKVAKRGQDVALRCDPISGHVSLFWYQQALGQGPEFLTYFQNEAQLDKSGLPSDRFFAERPEGSVSTLKIQRTQQEDSAVYLCASSLDTGTGGKKLFFGSGTQLSVL.

V gene TRBV6-5 combines with J gene TRBJ2-7, with D unclear. Germline V CDR1 and CDR2: MNHEY, SVGAGI. With 6 bases removed from V and 7 bases from J, the gap between germline ends came to 10 bases. The CDR3 extends over 11 amino acids. CDR3 nucleotide sequence: TGTGCCAGCAGACACGCCTTGGAGCAGTACTTC. This gives the protein CASRHALEQYF.

The rearrangement uses TRBV6-2 or TRBV6-3 and TRBJ1-1; D gene uncertain. V shed 0 bases and J shed 1 base, with 9 bases lying between them. The CDR3 loop spans 15 amino acids. Germline CDR1 reads MNHEY; CDR2 reads SVGEGT. CDR3 sequence: CASSYSWSQNTEAFF. The CDR3, as DNA: TGTGCCAGCAGTTACTCATGGAGCCAGAACACTGAAGCTTTCTTT.

This sequence joins TRBV24-1 and TRBJ2-1; 7 bases map to TRBD2. V shed 2 bases and J 4 bases; nucleotides not matched to a gene: 7. Germline lookup yields CDR1 KGHDR and CDR2 SFDVKD. This CDR3 contains 16 residues. This CDR3 reads CATSDWPSGVYNEQFF. CDR3 DNA: TGTGCCACCAGTGATTGGCCTAGCGGAGTATACAATGAGCAGTTCTTC.

The gene calls are TRBV19 and TRBJ2-5; 11 bases agree with TRBD1. V was pared by 9 bases and J by 5 bases, with 20 bases of the junction left unmatched. The CDR3 covers 18 residues. Looked up from germline, CDR1 is LNHDA and CDR2 is SQIVND (reference sequence). Written as DNA, the CDR3 is TGTGCCAGCACATCAACCCGAGTGGGGACAGGGGGTTCGGAGACCCAGTACTTC. Its translation is CASTSTRVGTGGSETQYF.

J is TRBJ1-1 and V is TRBV4-1; maybe TRBD1 (5 bases). This CDR3 is built from 17 residues. Per germline, CDR1 MGHRA and CDR2 YSYEKL. V lost 5 bases and J 7 bases, leaving 26 bases between the germline ends. The DNA of the CDR3 is TGCGCCAGCAGCGCAAGGGGCAGTCGAACGGGAGGCGGTGAAGCTTTCTTT. It encodes CASSARGSRTGGGEAFF.

The chain carries TRBV3-1 (or the pseudogene TRBV3-2) and TRBJ2-7; possibly TRBD1 for D (6 bases). V gave up 4 bases and J gave up 5 bases, with 12 bases separating them. The CDR3 sequence is 13 residues long. The V gene's germline CDR1 is LGHDT and CDR2 YNNKEL (reference sequence). CDR3 amino acids: CASSPTGGDEQYF. In DNA, the CDR3 is TGTGCCAGCAGCCCGACAGGTGGGGACGAGCAGTACTTC.

The chain joins TRBV24-1 to TRBJ2-3; D might be TRBD1 (5 bases). This CDR3 has 15 residues. Germline V gives CDR1 KGHDR, CDR2 SFDVKD. V lost 2 bases and J lost 6, with 14 bases in between. CDR3 loop: CATSDSGSSVDTQYF. The CDR3 DNA follows: TGTGCCACCAGTGATTCAGGGTCAAGCGTGGATACGCAGTATTTT.

The chain uses TRBV19 and TRBJ1-2, with 8 bases matching TRBD1. Trimming removed 3 bases from V and 2 bases from J; junction bases left unmatched: 2. The CDR3 is 14 amino acids. The V gene's germline CDR1 is LNHDA and CDR2 SQIVND (reference sequence). The CDR3 loop reads CASSMDRANYGYTF. The CDR3 coding sequence is TGTGCCAGTAGTATGGACAGGGCCAACTATGGCTACACCTTC.

Worth noting for this clone: In the same sample, other DNA sequences code for this CDR3. J is TRBJ1-1 and V is TRBV6-5; D possibly corresponds to TRBD1 (5 bases). CDR3 size: 15 residues. With 0 bases removed from V and 1 base from J, the gap between germline ends came to 9 bases. The germline gives CDR1 MNHEY, CDR2 SVGAGI. CDR3 sequence reads: CASSYSIGENTEAFF. The CDR3 nucleotides read TGTGCCAGCAGTTACTCGATAGGGGAGAACACTGAAGCTTTCTTT.